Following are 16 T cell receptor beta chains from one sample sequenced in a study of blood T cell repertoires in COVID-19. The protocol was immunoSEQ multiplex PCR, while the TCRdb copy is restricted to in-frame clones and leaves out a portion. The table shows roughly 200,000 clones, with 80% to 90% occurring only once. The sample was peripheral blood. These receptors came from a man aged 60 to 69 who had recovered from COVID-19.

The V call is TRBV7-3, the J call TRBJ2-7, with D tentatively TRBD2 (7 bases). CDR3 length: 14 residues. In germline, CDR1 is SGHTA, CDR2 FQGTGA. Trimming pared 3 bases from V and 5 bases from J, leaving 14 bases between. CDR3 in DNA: TGTGCCAGCAGCTTCGGGGGGCTTTTGAACGAGCAGTACTTC. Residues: CASSFGGLLNEQYF.

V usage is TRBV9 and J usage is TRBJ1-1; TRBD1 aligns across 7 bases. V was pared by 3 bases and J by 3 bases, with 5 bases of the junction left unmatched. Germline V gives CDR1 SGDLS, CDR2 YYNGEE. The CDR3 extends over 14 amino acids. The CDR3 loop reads CASSAAQGDTEAFF. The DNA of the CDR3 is TGTGCCAGCAGCGCAGCTCAGGGGGACACTGAAGCTTTCTTT.

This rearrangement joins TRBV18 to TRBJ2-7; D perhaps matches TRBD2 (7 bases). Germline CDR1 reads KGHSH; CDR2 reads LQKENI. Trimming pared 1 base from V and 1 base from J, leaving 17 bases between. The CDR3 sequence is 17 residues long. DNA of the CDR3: TGTGCCAGCTCACCACTCTCGGGCAGGGGAGGGTCCTACGAGCAGTACTTC. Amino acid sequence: CASSPLSGRGGSYEQYF.

The CDR3 nucleotides read TGCGCCAGCAGCTTGGTTGGTGGCAGGGGGAACACTGAAGCTTTCTTT. It codes for CASSLVGGRGNTEAFF. The V and J genes are TRBV5-1 and TRBJ1-1, with a possible D match to TRBD1 (6 bases). Germline V gives CDR1 SGHRS, CDR2 YFSETQ. V lost 0 bases and J lost 1, with 13 bases in between. CDR3 length: 16 amino acids.

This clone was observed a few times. Here the CDR3 DNA reads TGTGCCAGCAGCTTGGGGGGACTAGCGGGGGTTGGCACAGATACGCAGTATTTT. Translated: CASSLGGLAGVGTDTQYF. The chain joins TRBV7-8 to TRBJ2-3; 14 bases are a match to TRBD2. The CDR3 spans 18 residues. Losses at the gene ends were 3 bases for V and 1 base for J; bases not matched to a gene: 6. Germline CDR1 reads SGHVS; CDR2 reads FQNEAQ.

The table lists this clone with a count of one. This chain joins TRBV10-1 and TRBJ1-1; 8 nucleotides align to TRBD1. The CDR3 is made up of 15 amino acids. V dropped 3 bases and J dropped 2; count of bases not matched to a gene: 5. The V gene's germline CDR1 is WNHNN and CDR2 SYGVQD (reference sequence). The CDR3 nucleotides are TGCGCCAGCAGTGAACACAGGGGGGTAAACACTGAAGCTTTCTTT. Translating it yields CASSEHRGVNTEAFF.

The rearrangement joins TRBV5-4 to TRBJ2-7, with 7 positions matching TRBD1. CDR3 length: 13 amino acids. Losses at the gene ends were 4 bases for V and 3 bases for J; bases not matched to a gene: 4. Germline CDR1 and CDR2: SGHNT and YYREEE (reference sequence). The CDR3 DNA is TGTGCCAGCAGCCGAGGACAGGACTACGAGCAGTACTTC. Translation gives CASSRGQDYEQYF.

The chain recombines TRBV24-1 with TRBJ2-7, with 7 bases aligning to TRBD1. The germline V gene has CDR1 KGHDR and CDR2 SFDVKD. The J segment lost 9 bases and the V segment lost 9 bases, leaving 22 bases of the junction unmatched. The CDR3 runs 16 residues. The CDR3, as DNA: TGTGCCACCGAGGACAGGCGCCGCGGTAAGGGGAGCGGGCAGTACTTC. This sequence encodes CATEDRRRGKGSGQYF.

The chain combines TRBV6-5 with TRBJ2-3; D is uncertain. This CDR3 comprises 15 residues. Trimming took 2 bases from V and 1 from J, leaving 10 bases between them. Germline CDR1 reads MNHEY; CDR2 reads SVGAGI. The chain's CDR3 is CASSYESSRTDTQYF. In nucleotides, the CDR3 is TGTGCCAGCAGTTACGAGTCTTCACGCACAGATACGCAGTATTTT.

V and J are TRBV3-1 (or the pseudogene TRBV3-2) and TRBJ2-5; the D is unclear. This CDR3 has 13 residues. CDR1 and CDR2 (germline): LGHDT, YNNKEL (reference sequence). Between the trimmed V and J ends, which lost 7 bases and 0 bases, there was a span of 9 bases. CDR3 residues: CASKLQYQETQYF. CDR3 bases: TGTGCCAGCAAATTACAGTACCAAGAGACCCAGTACTTC.

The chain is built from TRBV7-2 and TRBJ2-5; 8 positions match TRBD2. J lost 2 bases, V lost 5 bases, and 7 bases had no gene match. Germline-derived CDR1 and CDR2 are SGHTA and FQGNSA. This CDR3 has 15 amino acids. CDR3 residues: CASSPTSAQQETQYF. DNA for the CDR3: TGTGCCAGCAGCCCGACTAGCGCTCAACAAGAGACCCAGTACTTC. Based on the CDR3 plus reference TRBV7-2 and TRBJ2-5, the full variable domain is GAGVSQSPSNKVTEKGKDVELRCDPISGHTALYWYRQSLGQGLEFLIYFQGNSAPDKSGLPSDRFSAERTGGSVSTLTIQRTQQEDSAVYLCASSPTSAQQETQYFGPGTRLLVL.

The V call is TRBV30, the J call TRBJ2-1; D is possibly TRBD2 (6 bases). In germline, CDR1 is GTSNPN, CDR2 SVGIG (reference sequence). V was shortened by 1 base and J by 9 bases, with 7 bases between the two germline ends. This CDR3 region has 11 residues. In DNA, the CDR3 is TGTGCCTGGAGTGGGGGGGTTGAGCAGTTCTTC. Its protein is CAWSGGVEQFF.

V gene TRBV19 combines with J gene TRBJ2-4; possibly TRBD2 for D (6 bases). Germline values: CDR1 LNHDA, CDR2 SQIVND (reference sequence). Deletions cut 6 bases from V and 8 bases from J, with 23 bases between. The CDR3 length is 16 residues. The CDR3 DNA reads TGTGCCAGTAGGGCACCGAAACTTGCAGGAGGGGACATTCAGTACTTC. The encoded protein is CASRAPKLAGGDIQYF.

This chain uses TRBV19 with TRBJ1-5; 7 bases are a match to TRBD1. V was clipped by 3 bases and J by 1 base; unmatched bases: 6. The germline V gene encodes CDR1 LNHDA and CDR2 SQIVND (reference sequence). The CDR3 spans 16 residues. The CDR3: CASSIRGTASNQPQHF. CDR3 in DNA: TGTGCCAGTAGTATTAGAGGGACAGCAAGCAATCAGCCCCAGCATTTT. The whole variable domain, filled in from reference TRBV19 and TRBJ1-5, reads DGGITQSPKYLFRKEGQNVTLSCEQNLNHDAMYWYRQDPGQGLRLIYYSQIVNDFQKGDIAEGYSVSREKKESFPLTVTSAQKNPTAFYLCASSIRGTASNQPQHFGDGTRLSIL.

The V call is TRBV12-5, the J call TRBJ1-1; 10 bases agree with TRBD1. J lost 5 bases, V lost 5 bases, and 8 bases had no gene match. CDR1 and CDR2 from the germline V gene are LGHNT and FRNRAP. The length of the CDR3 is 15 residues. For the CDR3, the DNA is TGTGCTAGTGGTACGACAGGGGGCGCGGGGACTGAAGCTTTCTTT. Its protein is CASGTTGGAGTEAFF.

The CDR3 sequence is CASVTSGVGTGELFF. In DNA form, the CDR3 reads TGTGCCAGCGTGACTAGCGGGGTGGGCACCGGGGAGCTGTTTTTT. The chain links TRBV2 to TRBJ2-2, with 11 bases identical to TRBD2. Germline V gene lookup returns CDR1 SNHLY and CDR2 FYNNEI. J was trimmed by 4 bases and V by 8 bases; bases with no gene match: 6. The CDR3 extends over 15 amino acids.